Given below is one T cell receptor (beta chain) in context. These data come from a study of blood T cell repertoires in COVID-19. The CDR3 extends over 14 amino acids. The ends lost 1 base at V and 8 bases at J; junction bases unmatched: 5. CDR1 and CDR2 (germline): SGHTA, FQGNSA. Method: immunoSEQ multiplex PCR; TCRdb's copy keeps in-frame clones and lacks some. The table lists approximately 250,000 clones, 86% of them singletons. Sequenced: peripheral blood. The chain employs TRBV7-2 and TRBJ1-2; 9 positions match TRBD1. This receptor was taken from a woman aged 60 to 75 who had recovered from COVID-19. The CDR3 DNA follows: TGTGCCAGCAGCTTAGGGACAGGGGACTGGGGCTACACCTTC. Its protein is CASSLGTGDWGYTF.